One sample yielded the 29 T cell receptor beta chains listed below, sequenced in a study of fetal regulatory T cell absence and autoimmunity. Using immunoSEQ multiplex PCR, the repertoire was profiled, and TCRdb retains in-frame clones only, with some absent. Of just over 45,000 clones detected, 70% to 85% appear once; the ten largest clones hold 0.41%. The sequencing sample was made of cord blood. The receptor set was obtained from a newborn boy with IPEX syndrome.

CDR3 bases: TGTGCCAGCAGTTATCGCCAGGGGAATGGCTACACCTTC. Translating gives CASSYRQGNGYTF. V and J are TRBV6-6 and TRBJ1-2, with a weak D call TRBD1 (6 bases). With 3 bases removed from V and 6 bases from J, the gap between germline ends came to 11 bases. The CDR3 consists of 13 residues. From germline, CDR1 is MNHNY and CDR2 SVGAGI (reference sequence).

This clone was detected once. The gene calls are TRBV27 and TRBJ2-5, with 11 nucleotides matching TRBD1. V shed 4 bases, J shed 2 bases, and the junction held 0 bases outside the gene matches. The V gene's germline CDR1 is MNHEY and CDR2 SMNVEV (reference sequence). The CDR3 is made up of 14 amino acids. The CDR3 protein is CASSWDRGQETQYF. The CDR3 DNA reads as TGTGCCAGCAGTTGGGACAGGGGGCAAGAGACCCAGTACTTC.

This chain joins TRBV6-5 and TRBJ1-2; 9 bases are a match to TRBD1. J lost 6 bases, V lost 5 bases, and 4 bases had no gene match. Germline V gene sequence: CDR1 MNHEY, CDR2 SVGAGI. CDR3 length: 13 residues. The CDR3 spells CASSRDRANGYTF. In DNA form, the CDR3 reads TGTGCCAGCAGTCGGGACAGGGCGAATGGCTACACCTTC.

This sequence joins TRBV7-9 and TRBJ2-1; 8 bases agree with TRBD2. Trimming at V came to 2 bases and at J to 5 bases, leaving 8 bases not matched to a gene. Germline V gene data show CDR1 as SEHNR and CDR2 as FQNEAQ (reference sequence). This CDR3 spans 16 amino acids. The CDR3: CASSLSRGGPHNEQFF. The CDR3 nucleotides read TGTGCCAGCAGCTTATCTCGCGGGGGGCCCCACAATGAGCAGTTCTTC.

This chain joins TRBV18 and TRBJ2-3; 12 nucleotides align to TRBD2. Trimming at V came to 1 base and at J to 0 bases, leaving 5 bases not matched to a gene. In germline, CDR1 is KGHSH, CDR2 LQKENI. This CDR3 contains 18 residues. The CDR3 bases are TGTGCCAGCTCACCACTACTAGCGGGGGGTCGAAGCACAGATACGCAGTATTTT. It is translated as CASSPLLAGGRSTDTQYF.

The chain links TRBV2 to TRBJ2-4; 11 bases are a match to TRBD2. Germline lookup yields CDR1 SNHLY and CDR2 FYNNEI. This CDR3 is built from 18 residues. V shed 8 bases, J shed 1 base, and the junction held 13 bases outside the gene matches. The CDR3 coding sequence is TGTGCCAGCGTGGGACTAGCGGCATCCGCAGGGGCCAAAAACATTCAGTACTTC. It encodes CASVGLAASAGAKNIQYF. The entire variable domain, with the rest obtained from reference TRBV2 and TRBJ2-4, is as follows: EPEVTQTPSHQVTQMGQEVILRCVPISNHLYFYWYRQILGQKVEFLVSFYNNEISEKSEIFDDQFSVERPDGSNFTLKIRSTKLEDSAMYFCASVGLAASAGAKNIQYFGAGTRLSVL.

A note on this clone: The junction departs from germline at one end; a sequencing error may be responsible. In DNA, the CDR3 is TGTGCCAGCAGTCTAGGGGGGGCTGAAGCTTTCTTT. Translating gives CASSLGGAEAFF. This sequence joins TRBV10-3 and TRBJ1-1, with D tentatively TRBD1 (6 bases). Germline V lookup: CDR1 ENHRY, CDR2 SYGVKD. This CDR3 comprises 12 residues.

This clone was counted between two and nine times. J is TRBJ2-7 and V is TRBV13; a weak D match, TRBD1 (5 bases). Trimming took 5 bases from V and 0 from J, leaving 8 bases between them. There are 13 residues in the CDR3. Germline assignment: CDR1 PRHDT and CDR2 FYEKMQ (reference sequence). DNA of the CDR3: TGTGCCAGCAGCCTCGACAGCTCCTACGAGCAGTACTTC. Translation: CASSLDSSYEQYF. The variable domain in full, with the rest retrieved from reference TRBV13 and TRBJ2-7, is AAGVIQSPRHLIKEKRETATLKCYPIPRHDTVYWYQQGPGQDPQFLISFYEKMQSDKGSIPDRFSAQQFSDYHSELNMSSLELGDSALYFCASSLDSSYEQYFGPGTRLTVT.

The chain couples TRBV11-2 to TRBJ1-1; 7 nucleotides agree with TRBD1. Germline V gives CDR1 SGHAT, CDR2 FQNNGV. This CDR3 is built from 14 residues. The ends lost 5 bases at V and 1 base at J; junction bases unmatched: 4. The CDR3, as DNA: TGTGCCAGCAGCCCGAGGACAGGGAACACTGAAGCTTTCTTT. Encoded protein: CASSPRTGNTEAFF. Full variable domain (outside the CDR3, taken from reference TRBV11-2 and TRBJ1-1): EAGVAQSPRYKIIEKRQSVAFWCNPISGHATLYWYQQILGQGPKLLIQFQNNGVVDDSQLPKDRFSAERLKGVDSTLKIQPAKLEDSAVYLCASSPRTGNTEAFFGQGTRLTVV.

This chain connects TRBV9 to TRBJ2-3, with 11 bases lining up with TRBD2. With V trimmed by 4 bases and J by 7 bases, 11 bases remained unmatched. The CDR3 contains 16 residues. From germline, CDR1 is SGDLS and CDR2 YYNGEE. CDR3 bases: TGTGCCAGCAGCCCAAGTAGCGGGGGGGCCCCCTATACGCAGTATTTT. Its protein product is CASSPSSGGAPYTQYF.

CDR3 residues: CASSSSNLGTQYF. In DNA, the CDR3 is TGTGCCAGCTCATCCTCAAATTTGGGGACCCAGTACTTC. This sequence joins TRBV18 and TRBJ2-5; D gene ambiguous. The germline V and J ends were trimmed by 5 bases and 7 bases, with 14 bases remaining between them. This CDR3 contains 13 residues. Germline assignment: CDR1 KGHSH and CDR2 LQKENI. Full variable domain (missing parts from reference TRBV18 and TRBJ2-5): NAGVMQNPRHLVRRRGQEARLRCSPMKGHSHVYWYRQLPEEGLKFMVYLQKENIIDESGMPKERFSAEFPKEGPSILRIQQVVRGDSAAYFCASSSSNLGTQYFGPGTRLLVL.

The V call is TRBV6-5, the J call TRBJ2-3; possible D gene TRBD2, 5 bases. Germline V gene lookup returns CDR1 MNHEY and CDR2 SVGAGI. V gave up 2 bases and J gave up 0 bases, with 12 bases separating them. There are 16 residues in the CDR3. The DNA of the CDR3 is TGTGCCAGCAGTTACCGCGTGACTACCAGCACAGATACGCAGTATTTT. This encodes CASSYRVTTSTDTQYF.

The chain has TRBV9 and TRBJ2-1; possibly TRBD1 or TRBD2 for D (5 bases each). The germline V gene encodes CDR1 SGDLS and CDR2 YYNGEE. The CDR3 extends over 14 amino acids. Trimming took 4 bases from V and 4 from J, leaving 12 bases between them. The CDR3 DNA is TGTGCCAGCAGCCCCGGGGACGGATACAATGAGCAGTTCTTC. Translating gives CASSPGDGYNEQFF.

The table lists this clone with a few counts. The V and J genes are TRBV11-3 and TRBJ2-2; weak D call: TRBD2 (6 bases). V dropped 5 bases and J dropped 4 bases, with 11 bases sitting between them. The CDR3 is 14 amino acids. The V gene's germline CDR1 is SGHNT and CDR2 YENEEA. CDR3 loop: CASSRTKLTGELFF. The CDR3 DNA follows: TGTGCCAGCAGCCGGACTAAGCTCACCGGGGAGCTGTTTTTT.

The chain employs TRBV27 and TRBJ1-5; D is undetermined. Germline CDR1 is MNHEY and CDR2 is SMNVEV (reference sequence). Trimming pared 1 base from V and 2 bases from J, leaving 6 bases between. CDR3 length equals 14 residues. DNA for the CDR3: TGTGCCAGCAGTTTATACCAGGGCAATCAGCCCCAGCATTTT. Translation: CASSLYQGNQPQHF.

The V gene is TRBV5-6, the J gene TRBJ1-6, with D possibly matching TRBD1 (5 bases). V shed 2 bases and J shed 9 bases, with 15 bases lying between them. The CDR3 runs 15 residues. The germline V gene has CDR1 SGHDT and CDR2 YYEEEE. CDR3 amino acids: CASSFRAGRTSPLHF. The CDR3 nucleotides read TGTGCCAGCAGCTTCAGGGCAGGGCGGACTTCACCCCTCCACTTT.

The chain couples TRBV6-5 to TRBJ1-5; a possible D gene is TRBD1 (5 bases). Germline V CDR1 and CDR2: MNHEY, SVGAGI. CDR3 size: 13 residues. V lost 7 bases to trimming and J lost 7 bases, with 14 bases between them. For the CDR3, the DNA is TGTGCCAGCACCCCAGGGTTGGACCAGCCCCAGCATTTT. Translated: CASTPGLDQPQHF.

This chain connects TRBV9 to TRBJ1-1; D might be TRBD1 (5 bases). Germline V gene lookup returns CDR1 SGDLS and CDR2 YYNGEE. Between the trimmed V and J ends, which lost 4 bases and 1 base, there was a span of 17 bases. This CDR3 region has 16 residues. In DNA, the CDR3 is TGTGCCAGCAGCCGAACCGCGGTGGGGGGGAACACTGAAGCTTTCTTT. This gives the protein CASSRTAVGGNTEAFF.

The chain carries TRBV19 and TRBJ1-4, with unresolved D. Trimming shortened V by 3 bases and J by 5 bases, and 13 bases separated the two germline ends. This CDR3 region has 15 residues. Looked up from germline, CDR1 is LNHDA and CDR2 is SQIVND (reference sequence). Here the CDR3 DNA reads TGTGCCAGTAGTATCCAGCCTCTCGTCAATGAAAAACTGTTTTTT. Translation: CASSIQPLVNEKLFF.

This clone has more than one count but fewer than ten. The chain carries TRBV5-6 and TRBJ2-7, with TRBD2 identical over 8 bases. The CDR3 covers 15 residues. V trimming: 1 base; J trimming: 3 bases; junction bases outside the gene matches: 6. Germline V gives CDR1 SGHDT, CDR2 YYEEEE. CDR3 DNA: TGTGCCAGCAGCTTGCTCCTAGCGGGCCACTACGAGCAGTACTTC. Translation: CASSLLLAGHYEQYF.

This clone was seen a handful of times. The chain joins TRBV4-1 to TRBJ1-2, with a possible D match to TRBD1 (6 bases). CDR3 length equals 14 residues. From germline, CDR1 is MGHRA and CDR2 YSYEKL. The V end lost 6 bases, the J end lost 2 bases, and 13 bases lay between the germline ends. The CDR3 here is CASSLKTGNYGYTF. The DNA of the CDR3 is TGCGCCAGCAGTCTTAAAACAGGGAACTATGGCTACACCTTC.

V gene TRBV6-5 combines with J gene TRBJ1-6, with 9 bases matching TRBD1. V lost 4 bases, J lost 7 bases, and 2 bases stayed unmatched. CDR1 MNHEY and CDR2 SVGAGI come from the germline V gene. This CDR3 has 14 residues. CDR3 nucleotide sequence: TGTGCCAGCAGTTCCGGGACAGGGAATTCACCCCTCCACTTT. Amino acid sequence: CASSSGTGNSPLHF.

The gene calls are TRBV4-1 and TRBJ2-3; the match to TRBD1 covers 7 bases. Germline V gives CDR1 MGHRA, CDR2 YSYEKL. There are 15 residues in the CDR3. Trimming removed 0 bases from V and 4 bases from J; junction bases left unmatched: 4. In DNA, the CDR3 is TGCGCCAGCAGCCAAGAAGGGGGCGGTTCAGATACGCAGTATTTT. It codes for CASSQEGGGSDTQYF.

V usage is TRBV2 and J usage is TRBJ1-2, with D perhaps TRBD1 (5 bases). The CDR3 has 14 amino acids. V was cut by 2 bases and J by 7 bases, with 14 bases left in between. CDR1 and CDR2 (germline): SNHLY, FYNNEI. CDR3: CASSERRGRGGYTF. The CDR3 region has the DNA TGTGCCAGCAGTGAACGCCGGGGGAGAGGTGGCTACACCTTC.

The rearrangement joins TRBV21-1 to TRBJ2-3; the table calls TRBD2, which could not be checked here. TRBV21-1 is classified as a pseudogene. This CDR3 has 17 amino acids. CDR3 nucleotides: TGTGCCAGCAGCAAAGCCCTAGCGGAGTGTACCACAGATACGCAGTATTTT. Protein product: CASSKALAECTTDTQYF.

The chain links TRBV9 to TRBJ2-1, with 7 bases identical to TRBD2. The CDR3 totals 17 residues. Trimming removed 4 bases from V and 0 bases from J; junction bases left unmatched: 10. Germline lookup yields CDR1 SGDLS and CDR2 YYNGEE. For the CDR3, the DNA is TGTGCCAGCAGCTCCAGAGGTGGGGGGGACTCCTACAATGAGCAGTTCTTC. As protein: CASSSRGGGDSYNEQFF.

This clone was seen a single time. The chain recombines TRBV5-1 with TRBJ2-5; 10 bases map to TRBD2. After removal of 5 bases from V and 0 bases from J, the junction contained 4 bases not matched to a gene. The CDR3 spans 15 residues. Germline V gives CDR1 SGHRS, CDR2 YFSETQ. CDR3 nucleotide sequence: TGCGCCAGCAGGAGTAGCGGGGGGAACCAAGAGACCCAGTACTTC. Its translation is CASRSSGGNQETQYF.

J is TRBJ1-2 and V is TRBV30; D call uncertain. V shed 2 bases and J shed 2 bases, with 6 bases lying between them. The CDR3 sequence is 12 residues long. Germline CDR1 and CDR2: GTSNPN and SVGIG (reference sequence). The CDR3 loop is CAWSTGNYGYTF. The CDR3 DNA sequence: TGTGCCTGGAGTACCGGAAACTATGGCTACACCTTC.

CDR3 region: CASSQVGADTQYF. CDR3 sequence (DNA): TGCGCCAGCAGCCAAGTGGGGGCAGATACGCAGTATTTT. The gene calls are TRBV4-1 and TRBJ2-3, with D perhaps being TRBD1 or TRBD2 (5 bases each). Trimming removed 1 base at V and 4 bases at J, with 6 bases between. CDR1 is MGHRA, CDR2 YSYEKL, per germline. The CDR3 has 13 amino acids.